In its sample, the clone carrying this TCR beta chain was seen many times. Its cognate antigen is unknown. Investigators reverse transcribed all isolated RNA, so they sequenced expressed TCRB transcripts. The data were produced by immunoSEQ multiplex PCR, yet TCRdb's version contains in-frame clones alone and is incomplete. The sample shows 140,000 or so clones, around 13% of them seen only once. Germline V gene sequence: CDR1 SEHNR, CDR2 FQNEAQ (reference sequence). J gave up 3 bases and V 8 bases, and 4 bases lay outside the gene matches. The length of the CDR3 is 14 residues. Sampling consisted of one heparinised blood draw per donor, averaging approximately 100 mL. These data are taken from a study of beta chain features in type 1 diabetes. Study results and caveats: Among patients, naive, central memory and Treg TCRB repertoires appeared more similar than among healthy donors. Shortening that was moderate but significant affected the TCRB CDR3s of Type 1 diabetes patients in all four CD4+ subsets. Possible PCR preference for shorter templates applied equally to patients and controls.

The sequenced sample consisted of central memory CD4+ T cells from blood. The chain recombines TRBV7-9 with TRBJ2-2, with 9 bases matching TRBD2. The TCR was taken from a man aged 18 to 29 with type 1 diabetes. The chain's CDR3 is CASGLAGHTGELFF. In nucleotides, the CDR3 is TGTGCCAGCGGGCTAGCGGGGCACACCGGGGAGCTGTTTTTT.